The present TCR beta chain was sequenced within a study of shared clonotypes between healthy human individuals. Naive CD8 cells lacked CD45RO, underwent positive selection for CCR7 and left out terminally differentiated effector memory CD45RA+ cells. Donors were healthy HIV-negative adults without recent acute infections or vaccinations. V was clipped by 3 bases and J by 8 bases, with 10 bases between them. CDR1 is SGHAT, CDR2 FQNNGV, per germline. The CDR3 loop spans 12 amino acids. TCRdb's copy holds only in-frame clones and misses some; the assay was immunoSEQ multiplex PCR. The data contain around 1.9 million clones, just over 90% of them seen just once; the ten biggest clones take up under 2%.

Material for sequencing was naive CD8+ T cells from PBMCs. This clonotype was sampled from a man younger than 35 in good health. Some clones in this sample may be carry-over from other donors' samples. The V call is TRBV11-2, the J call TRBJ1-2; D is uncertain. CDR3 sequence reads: CASSFPGEGYTF. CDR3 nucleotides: TGTGCCAGCAGCTTCCCTGGAGAGGGCTACACCTTC.